The 21 T cell receptor beta chains listed next were all sequenced from one sample in a study of response to subunit inactivated influenza vaccine. TCRdb reanalysed the RT-PCR reads using MiXCR and keeps one entry per CDR3 protein. The sample records 400,000 to 650,000 distinct CDR3 sequences, approximately 7.7% being singletons. Here the sequenced sample was PBMCs from blood, taken less than 30 months after vaccination. The receptors shown here come from a man aged 50-75 years who received an inactivated influenza vaccine.

Many counts were recorded for this clonotype. The gene calls are TRBV28 and TRBJ2-1; no firm D call. Germline lookup yields CDR1 MDHEN and CDR2 SYDVKM. This CDR3 is 13 amino acids long. V was cut by 5 bases and J by 7 bases, with 12 bases left in between. The CDR3 loop is CASSATGRNEQFF. For the CDR3, the DNA is TGTGCCAGCAGTGCGACTGGGCGGAATGAGCAGTTCTTC.

This clonotype showed up many times. The chain is built from TRBV5-1 and TRBJ2-1; D perhaps matches TRBD1 (5 bases). V was pared by 5 bases and J by 9 bases, with 18 bases between. The CDR3 has 14 amino acids. The germline gives CDR1 SGHRS, CDR2 YFSETQ. The CDR3 coding sequence is TGCGCCAGCAGGGTTGGACCTGCTCAGGGTGAGCAGTTCTTC. As protein: CASRVGPAQGEQFF. Full variable domain (remainder filled in from reference TRBV5-1 and TRBJ2-1): KAGVTQTPRYLIKTRGQQVTLSCSPISGHRSVSWYQQTPGQGLQFLFEYFSETQRNKGNFPGRFSGRQFSNSRSEMNVSTLELGDSALYLCASRVGPAQGEQFFGPGTRLTVL.

This clonotype was seen a handful of times. The gene calls are TRBV20-1 and TRBJ2-1; perhaps TRBD1 as D (5 bases). Deletions cut 0 bases from V and 0 bases from J, with 18 bases between. The V gene's germline CDR1 is DFQATT and CDR2 SNEGSKA (reference sequence). The CDR3 runs 18 residues. The CDR3 loop is CSARDRIRGTRSYNEQFF. As DNA, the CDR3 is TGCAGTGCTAGAGATAGGATTAGGGGAACACGCTCCTACAATGAGCAGTTCTTC.

This clonotype has only a few counts. The CDR3 reads CASSYERLVVLYNEQFF. CDR3 sequence (DNA): TGTGCCAGCAGTTACGAAAGACTAGTTGTATTGTACAATGAGCAGTTCTTC. V usage is TRBV6-2 or TRBV6-3 and J usage is TRBJ2-1, with D possibly being TRBD2 (6 bases). V was cut by 2 bases and J by 4 bases, with 18 bases left in between. CDR3 size: 17 residues. Germline V gene data show CDR1 as MNHEY and CDR2 as SVGEGT.

Many counts were recorded for this clonotype. V and J are TRBV7-9 and TRBJ1-1, with 9 bases aligning to TRBD1. The J segment lost 1 base and the V segment lost 3 bases, leaving 0 bases of the junction unmatched. CDR1 SEHNR and CDR2 FQNEAQ come from the germline V gene (reference sequence). The CDR3 extends over 14 amino acids. CDR3 nucleotides: TGTGCCAGCAGCTTGGGACAGGGGAACACTGAAGCTTTCTTT. Protein: CASSLGQGNTEAFF.

The rearrangement links TRBV10-3 to TRBJ1-6; D unresolved. Germline CDR1 is ENHRY and CDR2 is SYGVKD. This CDR3 has 12 residues. V was cut by 5 bases and J by 10 bases, with 9 bases left in between. The CDR3 loop reads CAISQEGSPLHF. CDR3 bases: TGTGCCATCAGTCAGGAGGGCTCACCCCTCCACTTT.

The chain employs TRBV20-1 and TRBJ2-7; 9 nucleotides line up with TRBD2. Looked up from germline, CDR1 is DFQATT and CDR2 is SNEGSKA (reference sequence). CDR3 length equals 15 residues. V dropped 2 bases and J dropped 3; count of bases not matched to a gene: 8. The chain's CDR3 is CSARPWVAGDYEQYF. The CDR3 DNA reads TGCAGTGCTAGACCCTGGGTAGCGGGAGACTACGAGCAGTACTTC.

This chain joins TRBV7-7 and TRBJ2-1; D is perhaps TRBD1 or TRBD2 (6 bases each). CDR3 length: 14 residues. Trimming shortened V by 3 bases and J by 7 bases, and 13 bases separated the two germline ends. The germline gives CDR1 SSHAT, CDR2 FNYEAQ (reference sequence). The CDR3 region is CASSFRPGANEQFF. CDR3 DNA sequence: TGTGCCAGCAGCTTTCGCCCGGGGGCGAATGAGCAGTTCTTC.

V gene TRBV7-8 combines with J gene TRBJ1-5; TRBD1 is a possible D gene (5 bases). Germline CDR1 and CDR2: SGHVS and FQNEAQ. V was pared by 0 bases and J by 6 bases, with 9 bases between. The CDR3 length is 14 residues. CDR3 residues: CASSLAPGFQPQHF. CDR3 bases: TGTGCCAGCAGCTTAGCCCCAGGGTTTCAGCCCCAGCATTTT.

The V and J genes are TRBV7-2 and TRBJ1-5; maybe TRBD1 (6 bases). Looked up from germline, CDR1 is SGHTA and CDR2 is FQGNSA. The CDR3 spans 14 residues. V shed 5 bases and J shed 5 bases, with 13 bases lying between them. CDR3 nucleotide sequence: TGTGCCAGCAGCGCACGGGCAGGGGATCAGCCCCAGCATTTT. It specifies CASSARAGDQPQHF.

J is TRBJ2-5 and V is TRBV2, with 7 bases aligning to TRBD2. The V gene's germline CDR1 is SNHLY and CDR2 FYNNEI. The CDR3 runs 13 residues. Trimming cost V 6 bases and J 5 bases; bases outside gene matches: 6. CDR3 sequence: CASSRTRDETQYF. The CDR3 nucleotides read TGTGCCAGCAGCAGGACTAGGGATGAGACCCAGTACTTC.

This clonotype was seen at least ten times. As DNA, the CDR3 is TGTGCCAGCAGCCACGACAGGGCCCATGAAAAACTGTTTTTT. Translating gives CASSHDRAHEKLFF. The chain recombines TRBV3-1 with TRBJ1-4, with TRBD1 matching 7 bases. The junction had 4 bases not matched to a gene; V was cut back by 3 bases and J by 6 bases. The CDR3 is made up of 14 amino acids. Germline CDR1 and CDR2: LGHDT and YNNKEL (reference sequence).

The V call is TRBV3-1, the J call TRBJ2-6; D remains ambiguous. The CDR3 contains 16 residues. Germline lookup yields CDR1 LGHDT and CDR2 YNNKEL (reference sequence). The V and J ends lost 11 bases and 1 base respectively, with 18 bases between them. CDR3 nucleotides: TGTGCCTGCACACGGAAACTTCTGTCTGGGGCCAACGTCCTGACTTTC. It is translated as CACTRKLLSGANVLTF.

This clonotype was seen a few times. The chain links TRBV7-9 to TRBJ2-5; TRBD1 agrees at 7 bases. Germline assignment: CDR1 SEHNR and CDR2 FQNEAQ (reference sequence). This CDR3 has 15 residues. The ends lost 5 bases at V and 1 base at J; junction bases unmatched: 7. Here the CDR3 DNA reads TGTGCCAGCAGCGATAGGACAGGCTTCCAAGAGACCCAGTACTTC. This sequence encodes CASSDRTGFQETQYF.

In its sample, this clonotype was seen many times. V is TRBV4-2 and J is TRBJ2-7; D possibly corresponds to TRBD1 (5 bases). The ends were cut back, 3 bases at V and 2 bases at J, with 11 bases in the middle. Looked up from germline, CDR1 is LGHNA and CDR2 is YNFKEQ. This CDR3 has 14 amino acids. CDR3 sequence: CASSHSIGAYEQYF. The CDR3, as DNA: TGTGCCAGCAGCCACTCGATAGGGGCCTACGAGCAGTACTTC.

This clonotype came up a few times. A junction boundary mismatches the germline segment, possibly from a read error. The chain couples TRBV7-9 to TRBJ2-5; the D call may be TRBD1 or TRBD2 (6 bases each). Germline values: CDR1 SEHNR, CDR2 FQNEAQ (reference sequence). This CDR3 comprises 16 residues. CDR3 sequence reads: CPSSIIRSGAGETQYF. CDR3 DNA: TGTCCCAGCAGCATCATCCGTTCGGGGGCGGGAGAGACCCAGTACTTC.

This clonotype was counted ten times or more. The rearrangement uses TRBV12-3 or TRBV12-4 and TRBJ1-5; D is unclear. This CDR3 contains 13 residues. The ends were cut back, 6 bases at V and 5 bases at J, with 11 bases in the middle. CDR3 nucleotide sequence: TGTGCCAGCAGCGCGAGAAGCGATCAGCCCCAGCATTTT. This codes for CASSARSDQPQHF.

The V gene is TRBV5-1, the J gene TRBJ2-1; D is ambiguous. V shed 4 bases and J shed 0 bases, with 11 bases lying between them. The CDR3 length is 15 residues. The germline CDR1 and CDR2 sequences are SGHRS and YFSETQ. The CDR3 here is CASSKESSSYNEQFF. The DNA for the CDR3 is TGCGCCAGCAGCAAAGAGAGTAGCTCCTACAATGAGCAGTTCTTC. Filled out from reference TRBV5-1 and TRBJ2-1, the complete variable domain reads KAGVTQTPRYLIKTRGQQVTLSCSPISGHRSVSWYQQTPGQGLQFLFEYFSETQRNKGNFPGRFSGRQFSNSRSEMNVSTLELGDSALYLCASSKESSSYNEQFFGPGTRLTVL.

This clonotype was observed many times. This rearrangement joins TRBV5-1 to TRBJ1-1, with a weak D call TRBD1 (6 bases). Trimming stripped 3 bases from V and 4 bases from J, with 10 bases between. The germline V gene encodes CDR1 SGHRS and CDR2 YFSETQ. The CDR3 is 13 amino acids. Written as DNA, the CDR3 is TGCGCCAGCAGCTACAGGGAACGCACTGAAGCTTTCTTT. This codes for CASSYRERTEAFF.

The chain links TRBV18 to TRBJ2-7; TRBD1 matches at 8 bases. Germline values: CDR1 KGHSH, CDR2 LQKENI. The J segment lost 2 bases and the V segment lost 3 bases, leaving 6 bases of the junction unmatched. The CDR3 runs 15 residues. In DNA, the CDR3 is TGTGCCAGCTCACCGCAGGGGGCGCAAACCTACGAGCAGTACTTC. It yields the protein CASSPQGAQTYEQYF.

The chain employs TRBV5-6 and TRBJ1-1; the match to TRBD1 covers 8 bases. This CDR3 is 15 amino acids long. Per the germline V gene, CDR1 is SGHDT and CDR2 is YYEEEE. J gave up 3 bases and V 4 bases, and 8 bases lay outside the gene matches. CDR3 coding DNA: TGTGCCAGCAGCGCCGTGACAGGGGCTTACACTGAAGCTTTCTTT. It encodes CASSAVTGAYTEAFF.